Listed below are T cell receptor beta chains from one sample, sequenced in a study of graft-versus-host responses after intestinal transplantation. TCRdb's table, derived via immunoSEQ multiplex PCR, lists solely in-frame clones and lacks some. Of under 80,000 clones listed, 80% to 95% are singletons. Sequences were derived from PBMCs, sampled 98 days after intestinal transplantation. These receptors originate from a human patient who received an intestinal transplant, so some T cells may come from the graft donor. The CDR3 runs from the conserved cysteine through the conserved F or W. The order of the fields is D gene, V gene, clone size, J gene, CDR3 protein, CDR3 DNA. The D gene is left open where the match is weak. Not every row has a clone size; where given, it reads once, few, many or a size class.

D gene: .; V gene: TRBV30; clone size: .; J gene: TRBJ2-6; CDR3 protein: CAWSPGLFSGANVLTF; CDR3 DNA: TGTGCCTGGAGTCCAGGCCTGTTCTCTGGGGCCAACGTCCTGACTTTC
D gene: TRBD1; V gene: TRBV7-2; clone size: .; J gene: TRBJ2-7; CDR3 protein: CASSRDRATYEQYF; CDR3 DNA: TGTGCCAGCAGTCGGGACAGGGCGACCTACGAGCAGTACTTC
D gene: .; V gene: TRBV2; clone size: few; J gene: TRBJ2-7; CDR3 protein: CASSEFGGEQYF; CDR3 DNA: TGTGCCAGCAGTGAGTTCGGGGGTGAGCAGTACTTC
D gene: .; V gene: TRBV4-2; clone size: .; J gene: TRBJ2-2; CDR3 protein: CASSQGLTGELFF; CDR3 DNA: TGTGCCAGCAGCCAGGGTTTGACCGGGGAGCTGTTTTTT
D gene: TRBD2; V gene: TRBV11-1; clone size: .; J gene: TRBJ2-7; CDR3 protein: CASSLGPIGTSPYEQYF; CDR3 DNA: TGTGCCAGCAGCTTAGGACCTATAGGGACTAGTCCCTACGAGCAGTACTTC
D gene: .; V gene: TRBV28; clone size: .; J gene: TRBJ1-1; CDR3 protein: CASSLDSHPGGTEAFF; CDR3 DNA: TGTGCCAGCAGTCTCGACAGCCACCCAGGTGGGACTGAAGCTTTCTTT
D gene: .; V gene: TRBV18; clone size: once; J gene: TRBJ2-7; CDR3 protein: CASSPGDNYYEQYF; CDR3 DNA: TGTGCCAGCTCACCGGGGGACAATTACTACGAGCAGTACTTC
D gene: TRBD2; V gene: TRBV5-1; clone size: .; J gene: TRBJ2-3; CDR3 protein: CASSLELPSGESTDTQYF; CDR3 DNA: TGCGCCAGCAGCTTGGAATTGCCTAGCGGGGAAAGCACAGATACGCAGTATTTT
D gene: .; V gene: TRBV27; clone size: once; J gene: TRBJ1-5; CDR3 protein: CASTPSGFNQPQHF; CDR3 DNA: TGTGCCAGCACCCCATCGGGGTTCAATCAGCCCCAGCATTTT
D gene: TRBD2; V gene: TRBV30; clone size: .; J gene: TRBJ2-7; CDR3 protein: CAWSTGGSYEQYF; CDR3 DNA: TGTGCCTGGAGTACGGGGGGGTCCTACGAGCAGTACTTC
D gene: .; V gene: TRBV21-1; clone size: .; J gene: TRBJ1-1; CDR3 protein: CASRPEGPNTEAFF; CDR3 DNA: TGTGCCAGCAGACCCGAGGGGCCGAACACTGAAGCTTTCTTT
D gene: TRBD2; V gene: TRBV27; clone size: .; J gene: TRBJ2-3; CDR3 protein: CASTGGGDTQYF; CDR3 DNA: TGTGCCAGCACCGGGGGGGGAGATACGCAGTATTTT
D gene: .; V gene: TRBV10-2; clone size: .; J gene: TRBJ1-2; CDR3 protein: CASSAVSNYGYTF; CDR3 DNA: TGCGCCAGCAGTGCGGTCTCCAACTATGGCTACACCTTC
D gene: TRBD1; V gene: TRBV7-3; clone size: .; J gene: TRBJ1-2; CDR3 protein: CASSLGQGDYGYTF; CDR3 DNA: TGTGCCAGCAGCTTAGGACAGGGGGACTATGGCTACACCTTC
D gene: TRBD2; V gene: TRBV6-4; clone size: .; J gene: TRBJ2-1; CDR3 protein: CASSLAGGLYNEQFF; CDR3 DNA: TGTGCCAGCAGTCTAGCGGGGGGCTTATACAATGAGCAGTTCTTC
D gene: .; V gene: TRBV4-2; clone size: once; J gene: TRBJ2-7; CDR3 protein: CASSQGPSGLYEQYF; CDR3 DNA: TGTGCCAGCAGCCAAGGCCCCTCCGGACTCTACGAGCAGTACTTC
D gene: .; V gene: TRBV29-1; clone size: .; J gene: TRBJ2-1; CDR3 protein: CSGGASRVGGEQFF; CDR3 DNA: TGCAGCGGGGGGGCGAGTAGGGTGGGGGGTGAGCAGTTCTTC
D gene: .; V gene: TRBV6-6; clone size: .; J gene: TRBJ1-2; CDR3 protein: CASSYLGRIDYTF; CDR3 DNA: TGTGCCAGCAGTTACCTGGGCAGGATAGACTACACCTTC
D gene: .; V gene: TRBV4-1; clone size: .; J gene: TRBJ1-5; CDR3 protein: CASSPSRNSNQPQHF; CDR3 DNA: TGCGCCAGCAGCCCATCGCGGAATAGCAATCAGCCCCAGCATTTT
D gene: .; V gene: TRBV18; clone size: .; J gene: TRBJ2-7; CDR3 protein: CASSLDIVSYEQYF; CDR3 DNA: TGTGCCAGCTCACTGGACATAGTTTCCTACGAGCAGTACTTC
D gene: .; V gene: TRBV27; clone size: .; J gene: TRBJ2-7; CDR3 protein: CASRRYEQYF; CDR3 DNA: TGTGCCAGCAGGCGCTACGAGCAGTACTTC
D gene: TRBD1; V gene: TRBV6-5; clone size: few; J gene: TRBJ2-7; CDR3 protein: CASSRGQGISYEQYF; CDR3 DNA: TGTGCCAGCAGTCGGGGACAGGGTATCTCCTACGAGCAGTACTTC
D gene: .; V gene: TRBV6-4; clone size: .; J gene: TRBJ2-5; CDR3 protein: CASSDSWGDPLQETQYF; CDR3 DNA: TGTGCCAGCAGTGACTCGTGGGGGGACCCTCTCCAAGAGACCCAGTACTTC
D gene: .; V gene: TRBV25-1; clone size: .; J gene: TRBJ2-3; CDR3 protein: CASSERAGTDTQYF; CDR3 DNA: TGTGCCAGCAGTGAACGGGCTGGGACAGATACGCAGTATTTT
D gene: .; V gene: TRBV7-9; clone size: .; J gene: TRBJ1-1; CDR3 protein: CASSHGRLWDTEAFF; CDR3 DNA: TGTGCCAGCAGCCACGGGCGCTTATGGGACACTGAAGCTTTCTTT
D gene: .; V gene: TRBV6-1; clone size: .; J gene: TRBJ2-7; CDR3 protein: CASTEISGSSYEQYF; CDR3 DNA: TGTGCCAGCACCGAGATCTCGGGATCCTCCTACGAGCAGTACTTC
D gene: .; V gene: TRBV4-1; clone size: .; J gene: TRBJ2-3; CDR3 protein: CASSQVGASTDTQYF; CDR3 DNA: TGCGCCAGCAGCCAAGTCGGGGCTAGCACAGATACGCAGTATTTT
D gene: .; V gene: TRBV27; clone size: .; J gene: TRBJ2-5; CDR3 protein: CASSLLGQLETQYF; CDR3 DNA: TGTGCCAGCAGTTTATTGGGACAACTGGAGACCCAGTACTTC
D gene: .; V gene: TRBV9; clone size: .; J gene: TRBJ2-3; CDR3 protein: CASSVGGPWSTDTQYF; CDR3 DNA: TGTGCCAGCAGCGTAGGGGGGCCGTGGAGCACAGATACGCAGTATTTT
D gene: .; V gene: TRBV7-9; clone size: .; J gene: TRBJ2-1; CDR3 protein: CASSPWARGNYNEQFF; CDR3 DNA: TGTGCCAGCAGCCCCTGGGCTAGAGGGAACTACAATGAGCAGTTCTTC
D gene: .; V gene: TRBV4-1; clone size: .; J gene: TRBJ2-1; CDR3 protein: CASSQVIDPDEQFF; CDR3 DNA: TGCGCCAGCAGCCAAGTGATTGACCCGGATGAGCAGTTCTTC
D gene: .; V gene: TRBV5-1; clone size: .; J gene: TRBJ1-1; CDR3 protein: CASSLGGGTEAFF; CDR3 DNA: TGCGCCAGCAGCCTTGGAGGAGGCACTGAAGCTTTCTTT
D gene: .; V gene: TRBV21-1; clone size: .; J gene: TRBJ1-5; CDR3 protein: CASSRYSPSNQPQHF; CDR3 DNA: TGTGCCAGCAGCCGATATTCACCTAGCAATCAGCCCCAGCATTTT
D gene: TRBD2; V gene: TRBV19; clone size: .; J gene: TRBJ2-7; CDR3 protein: CASSMTAGGPRGEQYF; CDR3 DNA: TGTGCCAGTAGTATGACAGCGGGAGGGCCTAGGGGCGAGCAGTACTTC
D gene: .; V gene: TRBV9; clone size: .; J gene: TRBJ2-7; CDR3 protein: CASSGRGLKLDEQYF; CDR3 DNA: TGTGCCAGCAGCGGGAGGGGGTTAAAGCTCGACGAGCAGTACTTC
D gene: .; V gene: TRBV19; clone size: once; J gene: TRBJ2-1; CDR3 protein: CASSIGGLVNEQFF; CDR3 DNA: TGTGCCAGTAGTATAGGGGGGTTAGTCAATGAGCAGTTCTTC
D gene: TRBD1; V gene: TRBV18; clone size: .; J gene: TRBJ2-7; CDR3 protein: CASSLFSGQGNEQYF; CDR3 DNA: TGTGCCAGCTCACTTTTCTCGGGACAGGGGAACGAGCAGTACTTC
D gene: .; V gene: TRBV5-1; clone size: .; J gene: TRBJ2-1; CDR3 protein: CASSLMSSYNEQFF; CDR3 DNA: TGCGCCAGCAGCTTGATGAGCTCCTACAATGAGCAGTTCTTC
D gene: TRBD2; V gene: TRBV7-9; clone size: .; J gene: TRBJ2-3; CDR3 protein: CASSYLAGGPPDTQYF; CDR3 DNA: TGTGCCAGCAGCTACCTAGCGGGGGGGCCCCCAGATACGCAGTATTTT